These 6 T cell receptor beta chains came from one sample sequenced in a study of CD8+CD57+ T cells in acquired aplastic anemia. Both TCR beta VDJ combination and CDR3 sequence profiling were carried out. Genomic DNA was the template for this profiling. TCRdb used MiXCR to reprocess the reads, holding one entry per CDR3 protein. The top ten clones hold 4% of a sample with around 400,000 distinct CDR3 sequences, 55% to 75% of them seen once. The sequenced sample was sorted CD4+, CD8+, or CD8+CD57+ T cells (not recorded which) from PBMCs. These receptors all come from a human donor in good health, serving as a control.

CDR3 sequence: CSARADTPRMNTIYF. The CDR3 DNA is TGCAGTGCTAGAGCCGACACTCCTAGGATGAACACCATATATTTT. The chain joins TRBV20-1 to TRBJ1-3; D remains ambiguous. The germline gives CDR1 DFQATT, CDR2 SNEGSKA (reference sequence). The length of the CDR3 is 15 residues. Trimming cost V 1 base and J 7 bases, with 17 bases left between them.

The rearrangement uses TRBV7-2 and TRBJ2-2; perhaps D is TRBD1 or TRBD2 (5 bases each). The V gene lost 2 bases and the J gene lost 17 bases, with 24 bases spanning the gap. The CDR3 spans 15 residues. Germline CDR1 is SGHTA and CDR2 is FQGNSA. CDR3 bases: TGTGCCAGCAGCTTACCGGGGCAAAATACACCCCTCCACTTTTTT. It codes for CASSLPGQNTPLHFF. Full variable domain (rest looked up from reference TRBV7-2 and TRBJ2-2): GAGVSQSPSNKVTEKGKDVELRCDPISGHTALYWYRQSLGQGLEFLIYFQGNSAPDKSGLPSDRFSAERTGGSVSTLTIQRTQQEDSAVYLCASSLPGQNTPLHFFGEGSRLTVL.

Remarks on this clonotype: A much larger clone lies one base from this, so it may be a read error. The gene calls are TRBV6-2 or TRBV6-3 and TRBJ1-3; D unresolved. The germline gives CDR1 MNHEY, CDR2 SVGEGT. Trimming removed 5 bases at V and 7 bases at J, with 15 bases between. The CDR3 has 14 residues. The CDR3 coding sequence is TGTGCCAGCAGTCACGACGGCGAGCGGAACACCATATATTTT. This codes for CASSHDGERNTIYF.

The rearrangement uses TRBV29-1 and TRBJ2-7; D may be TRBD1 (6 bases). The V end was cut by 7 bases, the J end by 3 bases, with 22 bases between. Germline V gives CDR1 SQVTM, CDR2 ANQGSEA. The CDR3 runs 15 residues. The CDR3 sequence: CSAGPQGTAYYEQYF. CDR3 DNA: TGCAGCGCCGGGCCCCAGGGGACGGCCTACTACGAGCAGTACTTC.

About this clonotype: It is unclear where the CDR3 begins or ends on the DNA, so no DNA is shown, and the CDR3 is as TCRdb lists it. Here the CDR3 reads CASSLSTYEQYFGF. J is TRBJ1-2 and V is TRBV7-3. The CDR3 has 14 residues if both end residues are counted. The germline CDR1 and CDR2 sequences are SGHTA and FQGTGA.

Points on this clonotype: Given a much more abundant clone one base away, this may be a read error. The chain links TRBV27 to TRBJ1-6; D perhaps matches TRBD1 (6 bases). The CDR3 totals 15 residues. Per germline, CDR1 MNHEY and CDR2 SMNVEV (reference sequence). CDR3 bases: TGTGCCAGCAGTTTCCGGCAAACAGGGAGTTCACACCTCCACTTT. This gives the protein CASSFRQTGSSHLHF.